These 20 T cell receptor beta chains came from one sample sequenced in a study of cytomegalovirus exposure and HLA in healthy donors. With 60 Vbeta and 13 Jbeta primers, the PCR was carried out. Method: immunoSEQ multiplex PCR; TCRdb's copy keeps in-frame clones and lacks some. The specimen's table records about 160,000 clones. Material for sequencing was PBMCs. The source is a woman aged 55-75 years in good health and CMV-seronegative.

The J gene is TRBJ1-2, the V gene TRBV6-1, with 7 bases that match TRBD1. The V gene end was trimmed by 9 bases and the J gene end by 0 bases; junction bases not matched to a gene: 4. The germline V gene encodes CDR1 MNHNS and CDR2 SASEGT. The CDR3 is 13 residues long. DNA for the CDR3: TGTGCCAGAAGGGACAGTACTAACTATGGCTACACCTTC. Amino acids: CARRDSTNYGYTF.

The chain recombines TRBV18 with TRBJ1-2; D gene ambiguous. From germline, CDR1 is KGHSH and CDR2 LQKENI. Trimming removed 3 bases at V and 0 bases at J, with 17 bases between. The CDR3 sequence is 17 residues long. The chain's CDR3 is CASSPTGLSPTNYGYTF. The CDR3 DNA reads TGTGCCAGCTCACCTACCGGGTTATCGCCTACTAACTATGGCTACACCTTC. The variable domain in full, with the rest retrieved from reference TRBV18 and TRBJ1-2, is NAGVMQNPRHLVRRRGQEARLRCSPMKGHSHVYWYRQLPEEGLKFMVYLQKENIIDESGMPKERFSAEFPKEGPSILRIQQVVRGDSAAYFCASSPTGLSPTNYGYTFGSGTRLTVV.

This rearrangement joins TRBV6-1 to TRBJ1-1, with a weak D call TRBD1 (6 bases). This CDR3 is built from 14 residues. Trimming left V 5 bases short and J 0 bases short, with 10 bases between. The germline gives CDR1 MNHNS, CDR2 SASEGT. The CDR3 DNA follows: TGTGCCAGCAGTCGGACAGTCATGAACACTGAAGCTTTCTTT. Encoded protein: CASSRTVMNTEAFF.

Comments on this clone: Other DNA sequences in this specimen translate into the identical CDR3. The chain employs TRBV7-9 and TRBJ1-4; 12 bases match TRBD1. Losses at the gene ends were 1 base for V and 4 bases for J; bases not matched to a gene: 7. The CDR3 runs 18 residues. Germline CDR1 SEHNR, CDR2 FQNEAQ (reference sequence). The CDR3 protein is CASSLGPGQGAINEKLFF. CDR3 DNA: TGTGCCAGCAGCTTAGGCCCGGGACAGGGGGCGATTAATGAAAAACTGTTTTTT.

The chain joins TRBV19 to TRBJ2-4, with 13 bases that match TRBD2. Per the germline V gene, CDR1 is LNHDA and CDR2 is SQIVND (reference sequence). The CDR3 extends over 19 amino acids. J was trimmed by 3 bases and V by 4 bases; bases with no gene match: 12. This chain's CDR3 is CASSNPVLAGGRFKNIQYF. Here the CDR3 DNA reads TGTGCCAGTAGTAATCCGGTACTAGCGGGGGGGCGGTTCAAAAACATTCAGTACTTC. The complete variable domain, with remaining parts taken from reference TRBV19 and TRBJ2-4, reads DGGITQSPKYLFRKEGQNVTLSCEQNLNHDAMYWYRQDPGQGLRLIYYSQIVNDFQKGDIAEGYSVSREKKESFPLTVTSAQKNPTAFYLCASSNPVLAGGRFKNIQYFGAGTRLSVL.

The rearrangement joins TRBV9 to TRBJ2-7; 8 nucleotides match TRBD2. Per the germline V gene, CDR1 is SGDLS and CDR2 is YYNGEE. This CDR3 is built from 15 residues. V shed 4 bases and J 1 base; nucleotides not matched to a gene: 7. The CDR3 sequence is CASSLTGTRSYEQYF. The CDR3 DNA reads TGTGCCAGCAGCCTGACCGGGACTAGATCCTACGAGCAGTACTTC.

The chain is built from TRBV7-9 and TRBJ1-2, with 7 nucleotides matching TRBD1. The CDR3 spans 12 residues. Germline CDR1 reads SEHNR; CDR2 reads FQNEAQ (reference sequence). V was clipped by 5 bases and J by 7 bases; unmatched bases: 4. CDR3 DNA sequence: TGTGCCAGCAGCGAGACAGGGTTTGGCTACACCTTC. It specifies CASSETGFGYTF.

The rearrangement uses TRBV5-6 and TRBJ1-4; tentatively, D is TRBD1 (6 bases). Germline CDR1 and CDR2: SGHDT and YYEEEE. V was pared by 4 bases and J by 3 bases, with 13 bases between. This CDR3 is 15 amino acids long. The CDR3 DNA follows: TGTGCCAGCAGCATGGGGGGGGGCTCTAATGAAAAACTGTTTTTT. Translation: CASSMGGGSNEKLFF.

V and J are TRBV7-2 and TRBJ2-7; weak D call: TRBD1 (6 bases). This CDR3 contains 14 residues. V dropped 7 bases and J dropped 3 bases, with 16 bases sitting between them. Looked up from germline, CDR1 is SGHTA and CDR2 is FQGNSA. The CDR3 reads CASNPGAGIYEQYF. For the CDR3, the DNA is TGTGCCAGCAACCCAGGGGCAGGGATCTACGAGCAGTACTTC.

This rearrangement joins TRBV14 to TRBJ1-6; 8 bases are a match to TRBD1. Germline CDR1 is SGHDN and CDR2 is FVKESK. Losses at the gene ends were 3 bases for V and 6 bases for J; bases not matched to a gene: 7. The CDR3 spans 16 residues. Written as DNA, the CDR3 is TGTGCCAGCAGCCAGCAACGAACAGGGGGTAATTCACCCCTCCACTTT. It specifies CASSQQRTGGNSPLHF.

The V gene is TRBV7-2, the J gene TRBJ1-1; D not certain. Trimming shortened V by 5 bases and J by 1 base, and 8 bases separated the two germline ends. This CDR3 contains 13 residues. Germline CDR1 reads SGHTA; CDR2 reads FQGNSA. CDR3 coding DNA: TGTGCCAGCAGCCGCCAGGAGAACACTGAAGCTTTCTTT. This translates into CASSRQENTEAFF.

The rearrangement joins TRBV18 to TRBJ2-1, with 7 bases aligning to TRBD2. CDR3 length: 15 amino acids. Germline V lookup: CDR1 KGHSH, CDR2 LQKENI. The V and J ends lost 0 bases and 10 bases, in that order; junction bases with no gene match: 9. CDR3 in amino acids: CASSPPTGTTREQFF. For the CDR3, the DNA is TGTGCCAGCTCACCACCAACCGGGACTACACGCGAGCAGTTCTTC.

CDR3 in amino acids: CASASRGRGLNTEAFF. In DNA form, the CDR3 reads TGTGCTAGTGCCTCTCGAGGGCGGGGGCTGAACACTGAAGCTTTCTTT. The chain recombines TRBV12-5 with TRBJ1-1, with D tentatively TRBD1 (6 bases). CDR1 and CDR2 (germline): LGHNT, FRNRAP. Trimming removed 7 bases at V and 0 bases at J, with 18 bases between. The CDR3 is 16 amino acids.

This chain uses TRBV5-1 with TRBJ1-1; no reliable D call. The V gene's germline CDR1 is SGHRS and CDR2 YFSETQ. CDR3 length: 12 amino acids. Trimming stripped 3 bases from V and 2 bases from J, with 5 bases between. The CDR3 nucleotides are TGCGCCAGCAGCTCTCCCAACACTGAAGCTTTCTTT. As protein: CASSSPNTEAFF.

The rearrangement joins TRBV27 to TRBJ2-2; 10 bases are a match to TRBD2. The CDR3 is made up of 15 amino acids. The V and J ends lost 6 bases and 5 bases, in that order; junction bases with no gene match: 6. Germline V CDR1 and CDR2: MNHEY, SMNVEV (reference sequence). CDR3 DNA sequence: TGTGCCAGCAGATGGCTAGCGGGAGCTACCGGGGAGCTGTTTTTT. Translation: CASRWLAGATGELFF.

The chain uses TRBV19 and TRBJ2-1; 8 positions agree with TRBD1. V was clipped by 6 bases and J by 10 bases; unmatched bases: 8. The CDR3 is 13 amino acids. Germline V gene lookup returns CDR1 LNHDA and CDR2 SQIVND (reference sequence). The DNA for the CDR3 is TGTGCCAGTAGAACGCAGGGGGCAGGGGAGCAGTTCTTC. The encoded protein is CASRTQGAGEQFF.

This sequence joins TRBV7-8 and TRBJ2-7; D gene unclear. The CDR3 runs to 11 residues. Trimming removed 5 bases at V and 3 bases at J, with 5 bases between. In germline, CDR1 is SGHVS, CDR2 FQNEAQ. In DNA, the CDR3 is TGTGCCAGCAGCCTAAACTACGAGCAGTACTTC. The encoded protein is CASSLNYEQYF. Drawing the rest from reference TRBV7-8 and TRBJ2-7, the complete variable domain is GAGVSQSPRYKVAKRGQDVALRCDPISGHVSLFWYQQALGQGPEFLTYFQNEAQLDKSGLPSDRFFAERPEGSVSTLKIQRTQQEDSAVYLCASSLNYEQYFGPGTRLTVT.

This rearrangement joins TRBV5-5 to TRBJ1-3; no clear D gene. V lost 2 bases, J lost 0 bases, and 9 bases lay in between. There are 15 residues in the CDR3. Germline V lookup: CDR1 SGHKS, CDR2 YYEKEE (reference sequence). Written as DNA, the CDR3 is TGTGCCAGCAGCTTATCCCCAGGCTCTGGAAACACCATATATTTT. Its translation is CASSLSPGSGNTIYF.

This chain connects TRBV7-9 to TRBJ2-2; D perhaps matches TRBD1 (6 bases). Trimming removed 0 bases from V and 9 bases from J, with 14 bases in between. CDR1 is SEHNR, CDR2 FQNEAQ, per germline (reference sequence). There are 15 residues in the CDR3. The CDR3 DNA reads TGTGCCAGCAGCTTAGCGCGGACAGTACCGTGGGAGCTGTTTTTT. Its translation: CASSLARTVPWELFF.

This chain's CDR3 is CASTILAAPSTDTQYF. CDR3 coding DNA: TGTGCCAGCACCATCCTGGCGGCTCCGAGCACAGATACGCAGTATTTT. This chain joins TRBV28 and TRBJ2-3; D not certain. This CDR3 contains 16 residues. Germline-derived CDR1 and CDR2 are MDHEN and SYDVKM. Trimming removed 7 bases from V and 0 bases from J, with 17 bases in between.